This T cell receptor (beta chain) comes out of a study of cytomegalovirus exposure and HLA in healthy donors. Germline CDR1 PRHDT, CDR2 FYEKMQ (reference sequence). The CDR3 loop spans 16 amino acids. J gave up 8 bases and V 5 bases, and 7 bases lay outside the gene matches. This PCR relied on a set of 60 Vbeta primers and 13 Jbeta primers. The method was immunoSEQ multiplex PCR; TCRdb's version includes in-frame clones alone and lacks a portion of them. Of just under 80,000 clones listed, around 79% are singletons. Of note for this clone: The antigen is undetermined.

General observations from the study: Both high specificity and high sensitivity reportedly marked the classifier's diagnosis of cytomegalovirus status. An analysis done earlier found most TCR beta V segments productive about 87% or about 30% of the time.

Sequencing was performed on PBMCs. V gene TRBV13 combines with J gene TRBJ2-1; 15 bases are a match to TRBD2. The sequence was obtained from a man in his forties in good health and CMV-seronegative. The CDR3 region is CASSPRTSGRGDEQFF. In DNA, the CDR3 is TGTGCCAGCAGCCCCCGGACTAGCGGGAGGGGGGATGAGCAGTTCTTC.